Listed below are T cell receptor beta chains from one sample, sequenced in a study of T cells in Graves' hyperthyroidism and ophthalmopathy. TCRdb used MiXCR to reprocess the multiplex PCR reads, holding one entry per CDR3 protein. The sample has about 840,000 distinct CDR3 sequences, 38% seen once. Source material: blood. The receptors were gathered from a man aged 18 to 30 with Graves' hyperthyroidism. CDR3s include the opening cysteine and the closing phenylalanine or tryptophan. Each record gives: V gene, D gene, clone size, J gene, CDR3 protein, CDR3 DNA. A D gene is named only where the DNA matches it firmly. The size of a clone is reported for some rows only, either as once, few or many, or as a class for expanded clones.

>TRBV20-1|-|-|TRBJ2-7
CSARDAEGQIYEQYF
TGCAGTGCTAGAGACGCTGAAGGACAGATTTACGAGCAGTACTTC
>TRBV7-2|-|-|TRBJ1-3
CASNSGNSGNTIYF
TGTGCCAGCAACTCTGGGAACTCTGGAAACACCATATATTTT
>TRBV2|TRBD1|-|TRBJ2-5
CASSGQGNQPQYF
TGTGCCAGCAGCGGACAGGGTAATCAGCCCCAGTACTTC
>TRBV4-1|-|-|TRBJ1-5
CASSQGDGNRWPQHF
TGCGCCAGCAGCCAGGGGGACGGGAATCGGTGGCCCCAGCATTTT
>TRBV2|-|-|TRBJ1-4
CASSLGASTANEKLFF
TGTGCCAGCAGCCTGGGGGCATCAACAGCTAATGAAAAACTGTTTTTT
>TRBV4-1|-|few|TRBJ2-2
CASSHPQAAPLNTGELFF
TGCGCCAGCAGCCATCCACAGGCGGCCCCATTGAACACCGGGGAGCTGTTTTTT
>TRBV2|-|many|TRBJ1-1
CASSERSWNTEAFF
TGTGCCAGCAGTGAAAGGTCTTGGAACACTGAAGCTTTCTTT
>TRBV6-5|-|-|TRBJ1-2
CAISERKFYGYTF
TGTGCCATCAGTGAGCGTAAGTTCTATGGCTACACCTTC
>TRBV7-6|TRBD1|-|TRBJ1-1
CASSLRPGTGGETEAFF
TGTGCCAGCAGCCTACGTCCCGGGACAGGGGGCGAAACTGAAGCTTTCTTT
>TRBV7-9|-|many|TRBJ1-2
CASSLHGTGYTF
TGTGCCAGCAGCTTACATGGTACTGGCTACACCTTC
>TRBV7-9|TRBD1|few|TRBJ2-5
CASSLAQTGGRETQYF
TGTGCCAGCAGCTTAGCGCAGACAGGGGGCAGGGAGACCCAGTACTTC
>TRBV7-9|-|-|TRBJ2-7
CASSLNGNGAYEQYF
TGTGCCAGCAGCTTAAACGGGAACGGGGCCTACGAGCAGTACTTC
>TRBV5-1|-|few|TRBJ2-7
CASSSNVGYEQYF
TGCGCCAGCAGCTCCAACGTAGGGTACGAGCAGTACTTC
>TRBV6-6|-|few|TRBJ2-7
CASSPPGGVVSEQYF
TGTGCCAGCAGTCCTCCAGGAGGGGTTGTCAGCGAGCAGTACTTC
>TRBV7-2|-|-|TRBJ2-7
CASSLTGLYEQYF
TGTGCCAGCAGCCTTACGGGGCTCTACGAGCAGTACTTC
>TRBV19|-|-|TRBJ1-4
CASHSGGSAEKLFF
TGTGCCAGCCATAGCGGGGGAAGTGCGGAAAAACTGTTTTTT
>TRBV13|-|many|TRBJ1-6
CASSSGHGNSPLHF
TGTGCCAGCAGCTCCGGACATGGGAATTCACCCCTCCACTTT
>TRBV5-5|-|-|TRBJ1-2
CASGEGRGRVYGYTF
TGTGCCAGCGGAGAAGGCAGGGGCCGCGTCTATGGCTACACCTTC
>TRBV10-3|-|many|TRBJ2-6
CAISERGAGANVLTF
TGTGCCATCAGTGAACGAGGGGCTGGGGCCAACGTCCTGACTTTC
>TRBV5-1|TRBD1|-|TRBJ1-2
CASSLVQGVHGYTF
TGCGCCAGCAGCTTGGTCCAGGGGGTCCATGGCTACACCTTC
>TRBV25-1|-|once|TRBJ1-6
CASSPPSGARETQYF
TGTGCCAGCTCACCCCCAAGCGGGGCGCGAGAGACCCAGTACTTT
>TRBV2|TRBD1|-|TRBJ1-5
CASSLDRDLPQHF
TGTGCCAGCAGTCTAGACAGGGACCTGCCCCAGCATTTT
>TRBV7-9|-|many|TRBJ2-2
CASSLGRGNTGELFF
TGTGCCAGCAGCTTAGGCAGGGGGAACACCGGGGAGCTGTTTTTT
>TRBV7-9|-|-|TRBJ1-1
CASSFPLTGEAFF
TGTGCCAGCAGCTTTCCACTAACGGGTGAAGCTTTCTTT
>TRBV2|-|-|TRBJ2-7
CASSETGVYYEQYF
TGTGCCAGCAGTGAGACGGGAGTTTACTACGAGCAGTACTTC
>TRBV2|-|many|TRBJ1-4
CASTGPLGNEKLFF
TGTGCCAGCACCGGACCCTTGGGCAATGAAAAACTGTTTTTT
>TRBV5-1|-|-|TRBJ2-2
CASGLGGIYTGELFF
TGCGCCAGCGGCTTAGGAGGGATTTACACCGGGGAGCTGTTTTTT
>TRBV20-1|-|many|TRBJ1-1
CSARTGMNTEAFF
TGCAGTGCTAGAACAGGCATGAACACTGAAGCTTTCTTT
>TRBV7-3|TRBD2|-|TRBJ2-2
CASSLMASGGELFF
TGTGCCAGCAGCTTAATGGCTAGCGGGGGGGAGCTGTTTTTT
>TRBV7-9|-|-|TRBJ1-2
CASSFQGRYGYTF
TGTGCCAGCAGCTTTCAGGGTCGCTATGGCTACACCTTC
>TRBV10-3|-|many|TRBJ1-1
CAISADSLNTEAFF
TGTGCCATCAGTGCCGACAGCCTGAACACTGAAGCTTTCTTT
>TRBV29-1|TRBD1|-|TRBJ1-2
CSVEVGGSYGYTF
TGCAGCGTTGAAGTAGGGGGCAGCTATGGCTACACCTTC
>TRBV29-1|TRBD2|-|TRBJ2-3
CSVDAGASTDTQYF
TGCAGCGTTGATGCGGGAGCTAGCACAGATACGCAGTATTTT
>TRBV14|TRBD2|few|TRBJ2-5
CASSQYGGRETQYF
TGTGCCAGCAGCCAATACGGGGGGAGAGAGACCCAGTACTTC
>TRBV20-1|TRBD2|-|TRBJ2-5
CSARPGGSQETQYF
TGCAGTGCTAGGCCGGGAGGGAGCCAAGAGACCCAGTACTTC
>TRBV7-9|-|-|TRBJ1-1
CASSPNGRRTEAFF
TGTGCCAGCAGCCCCAACGGGAGACGGACTGAAGCTTTCTTT
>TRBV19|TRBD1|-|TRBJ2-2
CASSRGQSNTGELFF
TGTGCCAGTAGTAGGGGACAGTCGAACACCGGGGAGCTGTTTTTT
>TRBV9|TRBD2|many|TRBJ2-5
CASSVASGAETQYF
TGTGCCAGCAGCGTAGCTAGCGGGGCGGAGACCCAGTACTTC
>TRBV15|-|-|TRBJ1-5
CATSRDRGNSNQPQHF
TGTGCCACCAGCAGAGATCGGGGGAATAGCAATCAGCCCCAGCATTTT
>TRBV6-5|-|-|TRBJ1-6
CASSYSAGQNSPLHF
TGTGCCAGCAGTTACTCGGCGGGCCAGAATTCACCCCTCCACTTT
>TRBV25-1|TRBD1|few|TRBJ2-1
CASSESPGQGRNEQFF
TGTGCCAGCAGTGAATCCCCGGGACAGGGTCGCAATGAGCAGTTCTTC
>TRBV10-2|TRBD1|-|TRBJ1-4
CASSESQGARGEKLFF
TGCGCCAGCAGTGAGTCGCAGGGGGCGCGAGGAGAAAAACTGTTTTTT
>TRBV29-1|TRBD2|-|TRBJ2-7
CSVEDSRDYYEQYF
TGCAGCGTTGAAGATAGCAGGGACTACTACGAGCAGTACTTC
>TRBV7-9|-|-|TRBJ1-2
CASSHPRARDGYTF
TGTGCCAGCAGCCACCCGAGGGCCCGGGACGGCTACACCTTC
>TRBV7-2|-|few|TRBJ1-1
CASSSTGPHLF
TGTGCCAGCAGCTCGACAGGTCCCCACCTCTTT
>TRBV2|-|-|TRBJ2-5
CASSQTGRGEETQYF
TGTGCCAGCAGCCAAACAGGGCGAGGGGAGGAGACCCAGTACTTC